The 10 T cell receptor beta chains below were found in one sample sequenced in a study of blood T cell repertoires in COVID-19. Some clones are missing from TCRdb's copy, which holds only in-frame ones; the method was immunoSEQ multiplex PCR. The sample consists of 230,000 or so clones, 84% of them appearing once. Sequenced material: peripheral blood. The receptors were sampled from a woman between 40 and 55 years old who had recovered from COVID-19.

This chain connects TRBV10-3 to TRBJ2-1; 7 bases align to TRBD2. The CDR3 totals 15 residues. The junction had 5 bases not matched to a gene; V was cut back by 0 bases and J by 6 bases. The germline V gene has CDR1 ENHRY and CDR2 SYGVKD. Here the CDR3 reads CAISESAGVVNEQFF. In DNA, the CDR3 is TGTGCCATCAGTGAGTCCGCGGGGGTGGTCAATGAGCAGTTCTTC.

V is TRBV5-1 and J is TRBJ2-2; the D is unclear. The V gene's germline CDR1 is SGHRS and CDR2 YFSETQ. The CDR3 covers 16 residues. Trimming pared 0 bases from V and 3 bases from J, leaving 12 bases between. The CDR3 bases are TGCGCCAGCAGCTTGGCCAGCCGTGACTACACCGGGGAGCTGTTTTTT. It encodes CASSLASRDYTGELFF.

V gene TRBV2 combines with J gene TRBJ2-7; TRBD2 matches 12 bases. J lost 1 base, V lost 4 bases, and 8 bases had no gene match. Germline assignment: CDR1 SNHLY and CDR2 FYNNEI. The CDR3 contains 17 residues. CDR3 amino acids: CASSGPGLAGQSYEQYF. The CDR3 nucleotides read TGTGCCAGCAGTGGACCGGGACTAGCGGGCCAATCCTACGAGCAGTACTTC.

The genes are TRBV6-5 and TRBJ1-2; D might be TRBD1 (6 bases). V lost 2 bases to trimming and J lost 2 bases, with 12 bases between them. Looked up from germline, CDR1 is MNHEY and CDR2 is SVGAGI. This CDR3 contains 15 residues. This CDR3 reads CASSYKVQGNYGYTF. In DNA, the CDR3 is TGTGCCAGCAGTTACAAGGTCCAGGGGAACTATGGCTACACCTTC.

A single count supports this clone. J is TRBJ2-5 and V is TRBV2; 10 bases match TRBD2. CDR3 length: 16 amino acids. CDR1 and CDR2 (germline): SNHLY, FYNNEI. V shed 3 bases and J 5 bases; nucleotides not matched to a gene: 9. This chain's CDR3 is CASSDASGGSGETQYF. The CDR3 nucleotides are TGTGCCAGCAGTGACGCTAGCGGGGGTTCAGGGGAGACCCAGTACTTC.

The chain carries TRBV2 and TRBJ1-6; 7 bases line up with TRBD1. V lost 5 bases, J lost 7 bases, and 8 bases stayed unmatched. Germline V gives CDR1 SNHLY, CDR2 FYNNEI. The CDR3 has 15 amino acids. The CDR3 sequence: CASSPGTAPNSPLHF. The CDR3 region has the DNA TGTGCCAGCAGTCCCGGGACAGCCCCAAATTCACCCCTCCACTTT.

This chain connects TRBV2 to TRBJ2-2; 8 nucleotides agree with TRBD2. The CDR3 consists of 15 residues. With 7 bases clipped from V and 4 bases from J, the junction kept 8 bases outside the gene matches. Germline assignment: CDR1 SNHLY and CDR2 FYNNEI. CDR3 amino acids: CASNKGTSLTGELFF. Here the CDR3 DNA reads TGTGCCAGCAATAAAGGGACTAGTCTCACCGGGGAGCTGTTTTTT.

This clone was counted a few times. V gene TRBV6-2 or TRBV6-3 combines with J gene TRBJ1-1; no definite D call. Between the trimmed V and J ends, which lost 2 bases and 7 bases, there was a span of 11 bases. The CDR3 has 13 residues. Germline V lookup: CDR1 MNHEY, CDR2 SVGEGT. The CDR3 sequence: CASSYLSTFEAFF. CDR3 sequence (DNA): TGTGCCAGCAGTTACCTAAGTACGTTTGAAGCTTTCTTT.

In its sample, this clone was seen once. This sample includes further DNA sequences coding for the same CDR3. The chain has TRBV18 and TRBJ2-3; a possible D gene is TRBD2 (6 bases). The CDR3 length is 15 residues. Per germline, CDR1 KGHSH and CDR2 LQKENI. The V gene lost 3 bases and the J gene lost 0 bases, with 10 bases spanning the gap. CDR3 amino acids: CASSPGLASTDTQYF. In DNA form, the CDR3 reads TGTGCCAGCTCACCGGGTCTAGCGAGCACAGATACGCAGTATTTT.

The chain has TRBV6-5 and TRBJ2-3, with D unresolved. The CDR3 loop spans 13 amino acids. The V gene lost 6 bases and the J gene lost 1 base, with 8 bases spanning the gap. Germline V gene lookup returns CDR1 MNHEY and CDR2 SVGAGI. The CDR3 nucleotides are TGTGCCAGCAGCCGTACAGGCACAGATACGCAGTATTTT. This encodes CASSRTGTDTQYF.